A single sample gave rise to the 31 T cell receptor beta chains below, sequenced in a study of T-cell memory formation after mild COVID-19. TCRdb ran MiXCR on the 5' RACE reads and lists one entry per CDR3 protein. The table records fewer than 140,000 distinct CDR3 sequences, 17% of them present only once. Input material: PBMCs or a T cell subset sorted from them (not recorded which). All receptors come from an adult woman who had mild COVID-19 (a few samples of this study predate the infection). Cell type and time point are not known.

The J gene is TRBJ2-1, the V gene TRBV12-3 or TRBV12-4; 12 nucleotides align to TRBD2. The ends lost 2 bases at V and 5 bases at J; junction bases unmatched: 7. CDR3 size: 17 residues. CDR3 sequence (DNA): TGTGCCAGCAGTTTATTAGACCTAGCGGGGGGGGACAATGAGCAGTTCTTC. Its translation: CASSLLDLAGGDNEQFF.

This chain links TRBV3-1 with TRBJ1-1; D gene ambiguous. CDR1 is LGHDT and CDR2 is YNNKEL in the germline V gene (reference sequence). V was shortened by 0 bases and J by 0 bases, with 5 bases between the two germline ends. The length of the CDR3 is 14 residues. CDR3 residues: CASSQDQMNTEAFF. The DNA for the CDR3 is TGTGCCAGCAGCCAAGATCAAATGAACACTGAAGCTTTCTTT.

This rearrangement joins TRBV10-3 to TRBJ2-5; D is possibly TRBD1 (5 bases). The CDR3 consists of 16 residues. Looked up from germline, CDR1 is ENHRY and CDR2 is SYGVKD. V was trimmed by 0 bases and J by 3 bases, leaving 14 bases between them. CDR3 bases: TGTGCCATCAGTGAGTCAGGCCAGGGCAGTAAAGAGACCCAGTACTTC. It codes for CAISESGQGSKETQYF.

The chain recombines TRBV6-5 with TRBJ1-4; 8 nucleotides align to TRBD1. CDR3 size: 19 residues. Trimming removed 2 bases from V and 5 bases from J; junction bases left unmatched: 16. In germline, CDR1 is MNHEY, CDR2 SVGAGI. CDR3 nucleotides: TGTGCCAGCAGTTACAGACCGTTGACAGGGGCGAATACCAATGAAAAACTGTTTTTT. This translates into CASSYRPLTGANTNEKLFF.

This clonotype was found many times. This chain links TRBV7-9 with TRBJ2-1; 10 bases fit TRBD2. V dropped 7 bases and J dropped 7; count of bases not matched to a gene: 13. This CDR3 is 16 amino acids long. The V gene's germline CDR1 is SEHNR and CDR2 FQNEAQ (reference sequence). The CDR3 coding sequence is TGTGCCAGCACCCTACAGGCTAGCGGGGGCCTAAATGAGCAGTTCTTC. Translated: CASTLQASGGLNEQFF.

The rearrangement uses TRBV15 and TRBJ2-1; no reliable D call. V was trimmed by 6 bases and J by 3 bases, leaving 12 bases between them. The germline V gene has CDR1 LNHNV and CDR2 YYDKDF (reference sequence). This CDR3 has 14 amino acids. In nucleotides, the CDR3 is TGTGCCACCAGTCAGGTATTTTTCTACAATGAGCAGTTCTTC. Translating gives CATSQVFFYNEQFF.

J is TRBJ1-3 and V is TRBV27, with a possible D match to TRBD1 (5 bases). The CDR3 consists of 15 residues. Looked up from germline, CDR1 is MNHEY and CDR2 is SMNVEV (reference sequence). Trimming removed 2 bases at V and 1 base at J, with 9 bases between. CDR3 sequence: CASSLQGSSGNTIYF. In DNA form, the CDR3 reads TGTGCCAGCAGTTTACAGGGTTCATCTGGAAACACCATATATTTT.

CDR3 protein: CASQGGNTEAFF. CDR3 bases: TGTGCCAGCCAGGGCGGGAACACTGAAGCTTTCTTT. V and J are TRBV6-2 or TRBV6-3 and TRBJ1-1; a possible D gene is TRBD1 (5 bases). The V gene's germline CDR1 is MNHEY and CDR2 SVGEGT. The CDR3 loop spans 12 amino acids. The V end was cut by 8 bases, the J end by 1 base, with 8 bases between.

The CDR3 here is CASSFRSQGETQYF. The CDR3, as DNA: TGTGCCAGCAGTTTCCGATCCCAGGGAGAGACCCAGTACTTC. The chain couples TRBV12-3 or TRBV12-4 to TRBJ2-5; maybe TRBD1 (5 bases). Trimming stripped 3 bases from V and 4 bases from J, with 12 bases between. CDR3 size: 14 residues.

This clonotype showed up just a few times. The chain employs TRBV12-3 or TRBV12-4 and TRBJ1-1; maybe TRBD1 (5 bases). CDR3 length equals 15 residues. V was clipped by 8 bases and J by 9 bases, with 25 bases between them. CDR3 nucleotides: TGTGCCAGCCTAGGGGTCGGACTTTTCCGTAGGCAAGCTTTCTTT. Translated: CASLGVGLFRRQAFF.

The CDR3 loop reads CASSYNRAETQYF. DNA for the CDR3: TGTGCCAGCAGTTACAACAGGGCTGAGACCCAGTACTTC. The chain employs TRBV6-5 and TRBJ2-5; TRBD1 might be the D (6 bases). V dropped 2 bases and J dropped 5 bases, with 9 bases sitting between them. The CDR3 length is 13 residues. Germline V gene lookup returns CDR1 MNHEY and CDR2 SVGAGI.

This clonotype has just a few counts. The chain couples TRBV4-2 to TRBJ1-3; no firm D call. V was shortened by 0 bases and J by 2 bases, with 8 bases between the two germline ends. Per the germline V gene, CDR1 is LGHNA and CDR2 is YNFKEQ. The CDR3 is 15 residues long. CDR3 nucleotide sequence: TGTGCCAGCAGCCAAGAAACTGATGCTGGAAACACCATATATTTT. It specifies CASSQETDAGNTIYF.

Only a few counts were recorded for this clonotype. The chain is built from TRBV11-2 and TRBJ2-7, with 9 bases matching TRBD2. V gave up 7 bases and J gave up 6 bases; unmatched junction bases: 7. Germline assignment: CDR1 SGHAT and CDR2 FQNNGV. This CDR3 region has 13 residues. DNA for the CDR3: TGTGCCAGCACCGGCGGGGGGGCCTCCGAGCAGTACTTC. It codes for CASTGGGASEQYF.

This chain joins TRBV29-1 and TRBJ2-7; TRBD1 aligns across 7 bases. After removal of 4 bases from V and 3 bases from J, the junction contained 3 bases not matched to a gene. The CDR3 contains 12 residues. Germline CDR1 and CDR2: SQVTM and ANQGSEA. CDR3 in amino acids: CSVGGQVYEQYF. CDR3 DNA: TGCAGCGTTGGCGGACAGGTCTACGAGCAGTACTTC.

This clonotype was found a few times. This chain links TRBV9 with TRBJ1-1; D is ambiguous. CDR1 is SGDLS, CDR2 YYNGEE, per germline. The CDR3 spans 14 residues. Trimming stripped 0 bases from V and 4 bases from J, with 10 bases between. The CDR3 loop reads CASSVATGSTEAFF. The CDR3, as DNA: TGTGCCAGCAGCGTAGCGACCGGGTCCACTGAAGCTTTCTTT.

The V gene is TRBV13, the J gene TRBJ2-7; 8 bases map to TRBD1. CDR3 length: 15 residues. After removal of 4 bases from V and 4 bases from J, the junction contained 9 bases not matched to a gene. Germline CDR1 reads PRHDT; CDR2 reads FYEKMQ (reference sequence). The DNA of the CDR3 is TGTGCCAGCAGCTCTCATGAGACAGGGGATTACGAGCAGTACTTC. Translating it yields CASSSHETGDYEQYF.

This chain links TRBV3-1 with TRBJ2-7; maybe TRBD1 (6 bases). Trimming cost V 1 base and J 9 bases, with 13 bases left between them. CDR1 and CDR2 from the germline V gene are LGHDT and YNNKEL (reference sequence). The CDR3 has 13 amino acids. CDR3 nucleotides: TGTGCCAGCAGCCAAGTTTCAGGGGCGCCGCAGTACTTC. Protein product: CASSQVSGAPQYF.

V usage is TRBV7-9 and J usage is TRBJ2-7; D possibly matches TRBD1 or TRBD2 (5 bases each). Germline values: CDR1 SEHNR, CDR2 FQNEAQ (reference sequence). The CDR3 contains 15 residues. The V gene lost 6 bases and the J gene lost 7 bases, with 22 bases spanning the gap. The CDR3 bases are TGTGCCAGCAGTCCTACCGCGCCAACTAGGGGTGAGCAGTACTTC. As protein: CASSPTAPTRGEQYF.

V and J are TRBV29-1 and TRBJ2-3; D gene ambiguous. Trimming took 4 bases from V and 6 from J, leaving 11 bases between them. The CDR3 totals 12 residues. Germline V gene data show CDR1 as SQVTM and CDR2 as ANQGSEA. In DNA, the CDR3 is TGCAGCGTTGTTGGGGATCTGGATACGCAGTATTTT. It specifies CSVVGDLDTQYF.

CDR3: CASSQEVSATEAFF. The CDR3 region has the DNA TGTGCCAGCAGCCAAGAGGTGTCGGCGACTGAAGCTTTCTTT. The chain is built from TRBV4-2 and TRBJ1-1; D not certain. Germline-derived CDR1 and CDR2 are LGHNA and YNFKEQ. Trimming shortened V by 0 bases and J by 5 bases, and 10 bases separated the two germline ends. The CDR3 has 14 residues.

This sequence joins TRBV5-6 and TRBJ1-2, with D perhaps matching TRBD1 (6 bases). V was cut by 4 bases and J by 6 bases, with 19 bases left in between. CDR1 and CDR2 (germline): SGHDT, YYEEEE. This CDR3 spans 15 amino acids. The CDR3 nucleotides read TGTGCCAGCAGCAGACCGGGACACTCTAGCGATGGCTACACCTTC. Amino acids: CASSRPGHSSDGYTF.

This chain links TRBV27 with TRBJ2-7; 9 bases map to TRBD2. With V trimmed by 4 bases and J by 6 bases, 7 bases remained unmatched. This CDR3 region has 14 residues. The V gene's germline CDR1 is MNHEY and CDR2 SMNVEV (reference sequence). CDR3 protein: CASSSYSGRIEQYF. CDR3 nucleotides: TGTGCCAGCAGTTCTTACAGCGGGAGGATCGAGCAGTACTTC.

The V gene is TRBV12-3 or TRBV12-4, the J gene TRBJ1-1; 7 nucleotides align to TRBD1. V shed 6 bases and J 1 base; nucleotides not matched to a gene: 8. The CDR3 loop spans 15 amino acids. The DNA for the CDR3 is TGTGCCAGCAGAAGCGACAGGGAACCGAACACTGAAGCTTTCTTT. Protein sequence: CASRSDREPNTEAFF.

The chain employs TRBV28 and TRBJ2-7; TRBD2 matches at 10 bases. V lost 1 base and J lost 6; bases outside the gene matches: 6. Germline loops: CDR1 MDHEN, CDR2 SYDVKM. The CDR3 is made up of 15 amino acids. CDR3: CASSLYSSGRSEQYF. The CDR3 DNA sequence: TGTGCCAGCAGTTTATATTCTAGCGGGAGAAGCGAGCAGTACTTC.

This clonotype turned up a few times. V and J are TRBV30 and TRBJ2-6; no clear D. V was pared by 1 base and J by 0 bases, with 4 bases between. CDR1 GTSNPN and CDR2 SVGIG come from the germline V gene (reference sequence). The CDR3 runs 14 residues. The CDR3 coding sequence is TGTGCCTGGAGTGGGTCCTCTGGGGCCAACGTCCTGACTTTC. This codes for CAWSGSSGANVLTF.

This clonotype was picked up a small number of times. Here the CDR3 DNA reads TGTGCCAGCAGCTCCAGCGGGGGGCGAGACAATGAGCAGTTCTTC. This sequence encodes CASSSSGGRDNEQFF. The genes are TRBV7-9 and TRBJ2-1; 9 nucleotides line up with TRBD2. The V and J ends lost 4 bases and 5 bases, in that order; junction bases with no gene match: 6. This CDR3 region has 15 residues. In germline, CDR1 is SEHNR, CDR2 FQNEAQ (reference sequence).

This clonotype was observed a handful of times. The CDR3 reads CASSPQGANTEAFF. CDR3 nucleotides: TGCGCCAGCAGCCCACAGGGGGCGAACACTGAAGCTTTCTTT. The chain uses TRBV4-3 and TRBJ1-1; 9 positions agree with TRBD1. The CDR3 runs to 14 residues. V gave up 4 bases and J gave up 1 base; unmatched junction bases: 1. From germline, CDR1 is LGHNA and CDR2 YSLEER.

This clonotype was seen only a few times. The chain combines TRBV10-3 with TRBJ2-3; 10 positions match TRBD2. Germline V lookup: CDR1 ENHRY, CDR2 SYGVKD. The CDR3 totals 18 residues. Unmatched junction bases numbered 8, after V lost 0 bases and J lost 2 bases. The chain's CDR3 is CAISESRGLAGDTDTQYF. The CDR3 DNA reads TGTGCCATCAGTGAGTCGAGGGGGCTAGCGGGAGACACAGATACGCAGTATTTT.

V and J are TRBV13 and TRBJ2-7; D not certain. The V gene lost 0 bases and the J gene lost 3 bases, with 6 bases spanning the gap. Germline lookup yields CDR1 PRHDT and CDR2 FYEKMQ (reference sequence). This CDR3 is 13 amino acids long. The CDR3: CASSLGHNYEQYF. CDR3 DNA sequence: TGTGCCAGCAGCTTAGGACACAACTACGAGCAGTACTTC.

Many counts were recorded for this clonotype. The chain has TRBV4-1 and TRBJ1-1, with D perhaps matching TRBD1 (5 bases). Trimming took 4 bases from V and 3 from J, leaving 15 bases between them. The CDR3 has 15 residues. Germline loops: CDR1 MGHRA, CDR2 YSYEKL. In DNA form, the CDR3 reads TGCGCCAGCAGCCCCGGGACGGGGACTGACACTGAAGCTTTCTTT. Translating gives CASSPGTGTDTEAFF.

V usage is TRBV6-2 or TRBV6-3 and J usage is TRBJ2-1; TRBD2 matches at 11 bases. Germline trimming cut 3 bases from V and 5 bases from J; bases unmatched to any gene: 6. Germline CDR1 reads MNHEY; CDR2 reads SVGEGT. The CDR3 consists of 16 residues. CDR3 amino acids: CASSYGRLAGHNEQFF. In DNA, the CDR3 is TGTGCCAGCAGTTATGGTCGACTAGCGGGACACAATGAGCAGTTCTTC.